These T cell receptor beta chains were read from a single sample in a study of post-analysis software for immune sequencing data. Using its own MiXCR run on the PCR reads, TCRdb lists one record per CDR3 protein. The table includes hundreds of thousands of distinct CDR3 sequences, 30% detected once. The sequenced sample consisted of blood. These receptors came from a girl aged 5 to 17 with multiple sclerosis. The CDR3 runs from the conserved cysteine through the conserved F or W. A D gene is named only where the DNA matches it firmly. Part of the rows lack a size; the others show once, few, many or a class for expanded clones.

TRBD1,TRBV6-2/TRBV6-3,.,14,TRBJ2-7,CASTSGQVSYEQYF,TGTGCCAGCACCTCGGGACAGGTCAGCTACGAGCAGTACTTC
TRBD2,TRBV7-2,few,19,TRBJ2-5,CASSHRQRTSAPGRETQYF,TGTGCCAGCAGCCACCGACAGAGAACTAGCGCTCCCGGGCGAGAGACCCAGTACTTC
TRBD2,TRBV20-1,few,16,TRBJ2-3,CSARWSLAGYADTQYF,TGCAGTGCTAGATGGTCCCTAGCGGGATACGCAGATACGCAGTATTTT
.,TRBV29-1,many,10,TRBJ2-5,CSVGGPLGYF,TGCAGCGTTGGAGGGCCGCTGGGGTACTTC
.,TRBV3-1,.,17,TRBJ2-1,CASSHPAAGGNSNEQFF,TGTGCCAGCAGCCACCCGGCCGCCGGGGGCAACAGTAATGAGCAGTTCTTC
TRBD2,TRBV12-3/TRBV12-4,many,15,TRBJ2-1,CASSMGGGSDNEQFF,TGTGCCAGTTCTATGGGTGGCGGGAGTGACAATGAGCAGTTCTTC
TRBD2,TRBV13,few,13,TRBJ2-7,CASSYAGGDEQYF,TGTGCCAGCAGCTATGCCGGGGGGGACGAGCAGTACTTC
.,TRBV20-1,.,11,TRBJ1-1,CSARIVTEAFF,TGCAGTGCTAGAATAGTCACTGAAGCTTTCTTT
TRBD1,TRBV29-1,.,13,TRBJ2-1,CSVSQGARNEQFF,TGCAGCGTTAGCCAGGGGGCGAGGAATGAGCAGTTCTTC
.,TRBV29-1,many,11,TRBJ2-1,CAVITYNEQFF,TGCGCCGTCATCACCTACAATGAGCAGTTCTTC
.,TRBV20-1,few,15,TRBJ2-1,CSARDGSSSYNEQFF,TGCAGTGCTAGAGATGGATCGAGCTCCTACAATGAGCAGTTCTTC
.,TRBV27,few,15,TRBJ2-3,CASSHDWGIADTQYF,TGTGCCAGCAGTCATGACTGGGGGATCGCAGATACGCAGTATTTT
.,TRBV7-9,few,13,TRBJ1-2,CASSLEVEGGYTF,TGTGCCAGCAGCTTAGAGGTGGAAGGCGGCTACACCTTC